The 25 T cell receptor beta chains reported below all come from one sample, sequenced in a study of T cell repertoires and Cas9 in healthy adults. Here immunoSEQ multiplex PCR was the method, and the copy in TCRdb shows in-frame clones only, minus some. The sample carries some 21,000 clones, under 95% recorded once. Material: CD4+ effector T cells (CD127+, CD25-, CD137-, CD154-) from PBMCs; culture status not recorded. Receptors were obtained from a human donor in good health.

This rearrangement joins TRBV6-5 to TRBJ2-7; perhaps TRBD2 as D (5 bases). The CDR3 has 14 residues. Germline V lookup: CDR1 MNHEY, CDR2 SVGAGI. V lost 6 bases to trimming and J lost 1 base, with 13 bases between them. For the CDR3, the DNA is TGTGCCAGCAGCCGGGGTGGAAAATCCTACGAGCAGTACTTC. Protein: CASSRGGKSYEQYF.

The chain carries TRBV5-6 and TRBJ1-2, with 9 positions matching TRBD1. The CDR3 spans 15 residues. The ends lost 1 base at V and 2 bases at J; junction bases unmatched: 3. Germline V lookup: CDR1 SGHDT, CDR2 YYEEEE. CDR3 region: CASSLLGTGNYGYTF. The CDR3 coding sequence is TGTGCCAGCAGCTTGCTGGGGACAGGGAACTATGGCTACACCTTC.

With regard to this clone: Different DNA sequences within this sample yield the same CDR3. The chain couples TRBV5-1 to TRBJ2-5, with TRBD1 matching 7 bases. With V trimmed by 0 bases and J by 5 bases, 4 bases remained unmatched. The germline V gene has CDR1 SGHRS and CDR2 YFSETQ. This CDR3 comprises 14 residues. CDR3 sequence reads: CASSLGQGRETQYF. As DNA, the CDR3 is TGCGCCAGCAGCTTGGGACAGGGCAGGGAGACCCAGTACTTC.

CDR3 nucleotides: TGTGCCAGCAGGTATATAGCGGGGTCCCACAATGAGCAGTTCTTC. The encoded protein is CASRYIAGSHNEQFF. V usage is TRBV7-2 and J usage is TRBJ2-1; 8 positions agree with TRBD2. There are 15 residues in the CDR3. V was clipped by 6 bases and J by 5 bases; unmatched bases: 9. Germline CDR1 SGHTA, CDR2 FQGNSA.

The rearrangement links TRBV19 to TRBJ1-2; no firm D call. V lost 5 bases and J 0 bases, leaving 10 bases between the germline ends. The CDR3 runs 14 residues. Germline V CDR1 and CDR2: LNHDA, SQIVND (reference sequence). The CDR3 reads CASSPIRANYGYTF. CDR3 in DNA: TGTGCCAGTAGTCCTATTCGAGCTAACTATGGCTACACCTTC.

This rearrangement joins TRBV10-1 to TRBJ1-4; 8 bases are a match to TRBD1. The V and J ends lost 6 bases and 8 bases, in that order; junction bases with no gene match: 8. Germline loops: CDR1 WNHNN, CDR2 SYGVQD (reference sequence). The CDR3 length is 14 residues. The CDR3 nucleotides read TGCGCCAGCAGGGAGACAGGGGTCCAGGAAAAACTGTTTTTT. Translating it yields CASRETGVQEKLFF.

This clone came up a few times. The V and J genes are TRBV5-1 and TRBJ1-1; weak D call: TRBD1 (5 bases). CDR1 and CDR2 from the germline V gene are SGHRS and YFSETQ. V lost 6 bases to trimming and J lost 4 bases, with 16 bases between them. The CDR3 contains 14 residues. The CDR3 here is CASTLRGSGTEAFF. In DNA form, the CDR3 reads TGCGCCAGCACCCTCCGGGGCAGCGGCACTGAAGCTTTCTTT.

The genes are TRBV28 and TRBJ1-2, with 9 bases identical to TRBD1. Per germline, CDR1 MDHEN and CDR2 SYDVKM. V dropped 11 bases and J dropped 7; count of bases not matched to a gene: 5. The CDR3 sequence is 11 residues long. In DNA form, the CDR3 reads TGTGCCGGGGGACAGGGCGGTGGCTACACCTTC. It yields the protein CAGGQGGGYTF.

The chain combines TRBV6-6 with TRBJ2-5; no reliable D call. The CDR3 is 11 residues long. Germline lookup yields CDR1 MNHNY and CDR2 SVGAGI (reference sequence). Deletions cut 2 bases from V and 5 bases from J, with 3 bases between. DNA of the CDR3: TGTGCCAGCAGTTACATGGAGACCCAGTACTTC. Translating it yields CASSYMETQYF.

This rearrangement joins TRBV7-6 to TRBJ1-2; 9 bases fit TRBD1. The CDR3 has 13 amino acids. Trimming took 4 bases from V and 7 from J; bases not matched to a gene: 4. Germline CDR1 and CDR2: SGHVS and FNYEAQ. CDR3 amino acids: CASSSRQGGGYTF. The CDR3 nucleotides read TGTGCCAGCAGCTCAAGACAGGGGGGTGGCTACACCTTC. Filled out from reference TRBV7-6 and TRBJ1-2, the complete variable domain reads GAGVSQSPRYKVTKRGQDVALRCDPISGHVSLYWYRQALGQGPEFLTYFNYEAQQDKSGLPNDRFSAERPEGSISTLTIQRTEQRDSAMYRCASSSRQGGGYTFGSGTRLTVV.

The chain uses TRBV19 and TRBJ2-5; no definite D call. The germline V gene encodes CDR1 LNHDA and CDR2 SQIVND (reference sequence). This CDR3 region has 11 residues. Trimming removed 10 bases from V and 3 bases from J, with 9 bases in between. CDR3 amino acids: CATAQEETQYF. The CDR3 coding sequence is TGTGCCACCGCACAAGAAGAGACCCAGTACTTC.

This chain joins TRBV19 and TRBJ2-5; D is possibly TRBD2 (6 bases). The J call could be wrong; TRBJ2-7 is a better fit for the DNA end. The germline V gene encodes CDR1 LNHDA and CDR2 SQIVND (reference sequence). The CDR3 is 15 residues long. The CDR3 coding sequence is TGTGCCAGTAGTCTTGTGGGGAGGTCAAGTTACGAGCAGTACTTC. Translated: CASSLVGRSSYEQYF.

V is TRBV7-8 and J is TRBJ1-5; tentatively, D is TRBD1 (6 bases). The germline gives CDR1 SGHVS, CDR2 FQNEAQ. V shed 5 bases and J shed 5 bases, with 19 bases lying between them. This CDR3 comprises 16 residues. The CDR3 nucleotides are TGTGCCAGCAGCGCCACAGGGATGGGTCAAGATCAGCCCCAGCATTTT. Its translation: CASSATGMGQDQPQHF.

V usage is TRBV6-1 and J usage is TRBJ1-1, with a possible D match to TRBD1 (6 bases). CDR1 is MNHNS and CDR2 is SASEGT in the germline V gene. This CDR3 contains 12 residues. Trimming pared 8 bases from V and 2 bases from J, leaving 9 bases between. CDR3 protein: CASYRANTEAFF. The CDR3 DNA follows: TGTGCCAGCTACAGGGCCAACACTGAAGCTTTCTTT.

The chain couples TRBV19 to TRBJ1-2, with 7 bases identical to TRBD1. Trimming at V came to 6 bases and at J to 7 bases, leaving 8 bases not matched to a gene. CDR3 length: 13 residues. Germline V gene lookup returns CDR1 LNHDA and CDR2 SQIVND (reference sequence). CDR3 in DNA: TGTGCCAGTAGCGACAGGGTAGCTCGTGGCTACACCTTC. It translates to CASSDRVARGYTF.

The chain couples TRBV5-1 to TRBJ1-5; 7 nucleotides match TRBD1. The CDR3 sequence is 15 residues long. CDR1 is SGHRS and CDR2 is YFSETQ in the germline V gene. The V gene end was trimmed by 0 bases and the J gene end by 3 bases; junction bases not matched to a gene: 3. Here the CDR3 DNA reads TGCGCCAGCAGCTTGGGGGACAGTTACAATCAGCCCCAGCATTTT. Translation gives CASSLGDSYNQPQHF.

V usage is TRBV10-3 and J usage is TRBJ1-2; 10 nucleotides align to TRBD1. Germline loops: CDR1 ENHRY, CDR2 SYGVKD. There are 17 residues in the CDR3. V shed 8 bases, J shed 2 bases, and the junction held 14 bases outside the gene matches. The CDR3 DNA sequence: TGTGCCATCTTGTCCGGGACAGGGGATGCACGGAACTATGGCTACACCTTC. Protein: CAILSGTGDARNYGYTF.

This sequence joins TRBV28 and TRBJ1-2; D may be TRBD1 (6 bases). The CDR3 is made up of 13 amino acids. CDR1 is MDHEN, CDR2 SYDVKM, per germline. Trimming removed 7 bases at V and 7 bases at J, with 16 bases between. The CDR3 DNA sequence: TGTGCCAGCACTGAGACAGGCTGGGGTGGCTACACCTTC. Translation gives CASTETGWGGYTF.

The chain has TRBV13 and TRBJ2-6, with D perhaps given as TRBD1 or TRBD2 (6 bases each). The CDR3 is 19 amino acids. CDR1 and CDR2 (germline): PRHDT, FYEKMQ (reference sequence). V dropped 0 bases and J dropped 1 base, with 16 bases sitting between them. The CDR3: CASSLGRWGAASGANVLTF. CDR3 nucleotides: TGTGCCAGCAGCTTAGGCCGGTGGGGGGCGGCGTCTGGGGCCAACGTCCTGACTTTC.

This clone turned up a few times. The rearrangement uses TRBV19 and TRBJ1-4; D gene uncertain. Per germline, CDR1 LNHDA and CDR2 SQIVND (reference sequence). This CDR3 is built from 12 residues. The V and J ends lost 5 bases and 1 base respectively, with 2 bases between them. The CDR3, as DNA: TGTGCCAGTAGTCTAACTAATGAAAAACTGTTTTTT. Translation: CASSLTNEKLFF.

This clone was counted only a few times. Written as DNA, the CDR3 is TGCGCCAGCAGGGGTGACTCTGAAAAACTGTTTTTT. It codes for CASRGDSEKLFF. The chain carries TRBV5-1 and TRBJ1-4; D gene uncertain. V gave up 5 bases and J gave up 7 bases, with 9 bases separating them. Germline CDR1 reads SGHRS; CDR2 reads YFSETQ. This CDR3 spans 12 amino acids.

The rearrangement joins TRBV2 to TRBJ1-3; perhaps TRBD1 as D (6 bases). Germline V gene data show CDR1 as SNHLY and CDR2 as FYNNEI. Trimming removed 10 bases at V and 8 bases at J, with 21 bases between. The CDR3 runs 14 residues. CDR3 DNA: TGTGCCATCGTGCACAGGGTGGGGGTGTACACCATATATTTT. Encoded protein: CAIVHRVGVYTIYF.

The chain links TRBV18 to TRBJ1-1, with D perhaps matching TRBD1 (6 bases). Trimming left V 6 bases short and J 3 bases short, with 14 bases between. The CDR3 extends over 14 amino acids. From germline, CDR1 is KGHSH and CDR2 LQKENI. The CDR3 spells CASSSDRSHTEAFF. The CDR3 coding sequence is TGTGCCAGCTCTTCCGACAGGTCCCACACTGAAGCTTTCTTT.

A single count supports this clone. The rearrangement uses TRBV30 and TRBJ1-3; D is uncertain. The CDR3 is 13 amino acids. Trimming cost V 1 base and J 4 bases, with 8 bases left between them. Looked up from germline, CDR1 is GTSNPN and CDR2 is SVGIG (reference sequence). CDR3 sequence: CAWSGAGGNTIYF. Here the CDR3 DNA reads TGTGCCTGGAGTGGGGCGGGCGGAAACACCATATATTTT.

Here the CDR3 reads CASSVDLTGGGYGYTF. As DNA, the CDR3 is TGTGCCAGCAGCGTAGATCTGACAGGGGGCGGCTATGGCTACACCTTC. The rearrangement joins TRBV9 to TRBJ1-2, with 10 bases lining up with TRBD1. CDR1 and CDR2 (germline): SGDLS, YYNGEE. Germline trimming cut 0 bases from V and 4 bases from J; bases unmatched to any gene: 6. The CDR3 length is 16 residues.